Presented here are 20 T cell receptor beta chains from one specimen sequenced in a study of shared clonotypes between healthy human individuals (dated by TCRdb to about 2020). CD8 naive samples were CD45RO-negative cells positively selected for CCR7, giving a CD45RA+CCR7+ population that excluded TemRA cells. Library construction relied on the immunoSEQ multiplex PCR assay. The source is immuneACCESS, and TCRdb retained only in-frame sequences with V and J called. Part of the clones is not carried over; for the studies checked, unresolved V genes explain less than half of this, and the remainder is unexplained. The sample data list more than 2 million clones, and around 93% of these were observed just once. The top ten clones comprise over 1.5% of the sample. The source material was naive CD8+ T cells from PBMCs. Per the publication, the cell subset or site label means: CD45RA+CCR7+. These receptors originate from a man aged 18 to 29 in good health. Some clones in this sample may be carry-over from other donors' samples.

This rearrangement joins TRBV4-1 to TRBJ2-3, with 8 bases matching TRBD2. The germline gives CDR1 MGHRA, CDR2 YSYEKL. The CDR3 loop spans 14 amino acids. J lost 6 bases, V lost 4 bases, and 6 bases had no gene match. For the CDR3, the DNA is TGCGCCAGCAGCCGGACGGGGGGGCAGGATACGCAGTATTTT. It specifies CASSRTGGQDTQYF.

The J gene is TRBJ2-1, the V gene TRBV11-2, with TRBD1 matching 9 bases. After removal of 4 bases from V and 7 bases from J, the junction contained 5 bases not matched to a gene. CDR3 length: 14 residues. Per germline, CDR1 SGHAT and CDR2 FQNNGV. CDR3 amino acids: CASSSWDRENEQFF. The CDR3 region has the DNA TGTGCCAGCAGCTCCTGGGACAGGGAAAATGAGCAGTTCTTC.

The genes are TRBV4-3 and TRBJ2-7, with D possibly called TRBD1 or TRBD2 (5 bases each). The CDR3 runs to 14 residues. Germline loops: CDR1 LGHNA, CDR2 YSLEER. Trimming took 5 bases from V and 4 from J, leaving 15 bases between them. CDR3 sequence (DNA): TGCGCCAGCAGCGGGGGTCCGGTAGGGTACGAGCAGTACTTC. This encodes CASSGGPVGYEQYF.

J is TRBJ2-2 and V is TRBV7-9; D uncertain. The germline V gene has CDR1 SEHNR and CDR2 FQNEAQ (reference sequence). Trimming took 1 base from V and 4 from J, leaving 7 bases between them. The CDR3 sequence is 14 residues long. The CDR3 region has the DNA TGTGCCAGCAGCTTAGAGGTTTCCACCGGGGAGCTGTTTTTT. Translation: CASSLEVSTGELFF.

CDR3: CASTPPGGYYNEQFF. CDR3 nucleotides: TGTGCCAGCACACCCCCGGGCGGTTATTACAATGAGCAGTTCTTC. This sequence joins TRBV7-9 and TRBJ2-1, with D hard to call. The CDR3 has 15 amino acids. From germline, CDR1 is SEHNR and CDR2 FQNEAQ (reference sequence). Trimming removed 7 bases at V and 4 bases at J, with 17 bases between.

The chain joins TRBV4-2 to TRBJ1-2; D call uncertain. Trimming removed 6 bases from V and 1 base from J, with 6 bases in between. The CDR3 is 12 amino acids. In germline, CDR1 is LGHNA, CDR2 YNFKEQ. DNA of the CDR3: TGTGCCAGCAGTCTATATAACTATGGCTACACCTTC. Its translation: CASSLYNYGYTF.

The chain joins TRBV5-4 to TRBJ2-7; the D gene is possibly TRBD1 (6 bases). Deletions cut 5 bases from V and 5 bases from J, with 14 bases between. Germline loops: CDR1 SGHNT, CDR2 YYREEE (reference sequence). The CDR3 consists of 13 residues. The CDR3 reads CASRYDQGHEQYF. CDR3 bases: TGTGCCAGCAGATATGATCAGGGGCACGAGCAGTACTTC.

This sequence joins TRBV7-8 and TRBJ2-3; TRBD2 is a possible D gene (5 bases). With 5 bases removed from V and 4 bases from J, the gap between germline ends came to 16 bases. The germline gives CDR1 SGHVS, CDR2 FQNEAQ. The CDR3 sequence is 15 residues long. This CDR3 reads CASSPIEGRADTQYF. In DNA, the CDR3 is TGTGCCAGCAGCCCGATCGAGGGTCGCGCAGATACGCAGTATTTT. The variable domain in full, completed from reference TRBV7-8 and TRBJ2-3, reads GAGVSQSPRYKVAKRGQDVALRCDPISGHVSLFWYQQALGQGPEFLTYFQNEAQLDKSGLPSDRFFAERPEGSVSTLKIQRTQQEDSAVYLCASSPIEGRADTQYFGPGTRLTVL.

The rearrangement uses TRBV6-5 and TRBJ2-1; a possible D gene is TRBD2 (5 bases). Trimming shortened V by 10 bases and J by 9 bases, and 13 bases separated the two germline ends. There are 11 residues in the CDR3. The V gene's germline CDR1 is MNHEY and CDR2 SVGAGI. The CDR3: CATLRGSEQFF. The CDR3 DNA is TGTGCCACCCTACGGGGTTCTGAGCAGTTCTTC.

This sequence joins TRBV5-5 and TRBJ2-1, with D maybe TRBD1 (5 bases). Trimming removed 5 bases from V and 4 bases from J, with 19 bases in between. This CDR3 contains 16 residues. Germline CDR1 reads SGHKS; CDR2 reads YYEKEE (reference sequence). As DNA, the CDR3 is TGTGCCAGCAGACGCGACCAGGGATTCCTGTACAATGAGCAGTTCTTC. Translation: CASRRDQGFLYNEQFF.

The rearrangement links TRBV4-3 to TRBJ2-5; 12 bases are a match to TRBD1. V lost 5 bases and J lost 5; bases outside the gene matches: 6. Germline V gene lookup returns CDR1 LGHNA and CDR2 YSLEER. CDR3 size: 15 residues. CDR3 in amino acids: CASSGGTGGAETQYF. CDR3 nucleotides: TGCGCCAGCAGCGGAGGGACAGGGGGCGCGGAGACCCAGTACTTC.

V and J are TRBV7-7 and TRBJ2-2; D is possibly TRBD2 (6 bases). Germline V CDR1 and CDR2: SSHAT, FNYEAQ (reference sequence). V lost 2 bases and J lost 4, with 20 bases in between. The CDR3 has 18 amino acids. CDR3 DNA: TGTGCCAGCAGCTTAAGGCTGGGAGCGGAGGGTTCCACCGGGGAGCTGTTTTTT. Protein sequence: CASSLRLGAEGSTGELFF.

This clone has a single count. The rearrangement joins TRBV6-1 to TRBJ2-7; possible D gene TRBD1, 6 bases. This CDR3 contains 14 residues. V was shortened by 3 bases and J by 6 bases, with 15 bases between the two germline ends. In germline, CDR1 is MNHNS, CDR2 SASEGT. CDR3 sequence (DNA): TGTGCCAGCAGTGAGACGACAGGTTTCTTCGAGCAGTACTTC. It encodes CASSETTGFFEQYF.

The gene calls are TRBV28 and TRBJ2-3; 14 bases agree with TRBD2. Germline V gene sequence: CDR1 MDHEN, CDR2 SYDVKM. The CDR3 has 16 residues. V was clipped by 5 bases and J by 2 bases; unmatched bases: 3. The CDR3: CASSTTSGRATDTQYF. As DNA, the CDR3 is TGTGCCAGCAGTACGACTAGCGGGAGGGCCACAGATACGCAGTATTTT.

The chain employs TRBV28 and TRBJ2-2, with 13 bases matching TRBD2. The V and J ends lost 5 bases and 10 bases, in that order; junction bases with no gene match: 4. The CDR3 consists of 14 residues. In germline, CDR1 is MDHEN, CDR2 SYDVKM. The CDR3 protein is CASSRTSGSSELFF. The CDR3 region has the DNA TGTGCCAGCAGTCGGACTAGCGGGAGCTCGGAGCTGTTTTTT.

As regards this clone: This specimen includes other DNA sequences encoding the same CDR3. The chain links TRBV4-3 to TRBJ2-1, with 13 bases identical to TRBD2. This CDR3 comprises 17 residues. With 1 base clipped from V and 4 bases from J, the junction kept 4 bases outside the gene matches. The germline CDR1 and CDR2 sequences are LGHNA and YSLEER. In nucleotides, the CDR3 is TGCGCCAGCAGCCAAGGACTAGCGGGGGGCCTGTACAATGAGCAGTTCTTC. It specifies CASSQGLAGGLYNEQFF.

The chain joins TRBV19 to TRBJ2-7; TRBD2 matches 8 bases. Trimming took 4 bases from V and 6 from J; bases not matched to a gene: 11. The CDR3 length is 15 residues. Germline CDR1 reads LNHDA; CDR2 reads SQIVND (reference sequence). The DNA of the CDR3 is TGTGCCAGTAGTACAGTAGCGGGATTGGGGTCCGAGCAGTACTTC. The encoded protein is CASSTVAGLGSEQYF.

The chain has TRBV5-6 and TRBJ2-7; weak D call: TRBD2 (6 bases). CDR3 length: 16 amino acids. V was clipped by 1 base and J by 1 base, with 15 bases between them. Germline values: CDR1 SGHDT, CDR2 YYEEEE. This chain's CDR3 is CASSLSLGGQSYEQYF. The CDR3 bases are TGTGCCAGCAGCTTGTCCTTGGGAGGTCAGTCCTACGAGCAGTACTTC.

This clone was seen once. This sequence joins TRBV5-1 and TRBJ2-7, with D perhaps assigned TRBD1 or TRBD2 (5 bases each). Between the trimmed V and J ends, which lost 0 bases and 6 bases, there was a span of 10 bases. Germline CDR1 SGHRS, CDR2 YFSETQ. The CDR3 runs 13 residues. The CDR3 here is CASSLANGAEQYF. The CDR3 DNA sequence: TGCGCCAGCAGCTTGGCCAACGGGGCCGAGCAGTACTTC.

The chain carries TRBV13 and TRBJ2-7, with D possibly matching TRBD2 (6 bases). Germline CDR1 and CDR2: PRHDT and FYEKMQ (reference sequence). There are 14 residues in the CDR3. Trimming left V 5 bases short and J 2 bases short, with 13 bases between. The CDR3 nucleotides read TGTGCCAGCAGCCGATTAGCGGCCCCCTACGAGCAGTACTTC. It specifies CASSRLAAPYEQYF. The whole variable domain, remainder taken from reference TRBV13 and TRBJ2-7, is AAGVIQSPRHLIKEKRETATLKCYPIPRHDTVYWYQQGPGQDPQFLISFYEKMQSDKGSIPDRFSAQQFSDYHSELNMSSLELGDSALYFCASSRLAAPYEQYFGPGTRLTVT.